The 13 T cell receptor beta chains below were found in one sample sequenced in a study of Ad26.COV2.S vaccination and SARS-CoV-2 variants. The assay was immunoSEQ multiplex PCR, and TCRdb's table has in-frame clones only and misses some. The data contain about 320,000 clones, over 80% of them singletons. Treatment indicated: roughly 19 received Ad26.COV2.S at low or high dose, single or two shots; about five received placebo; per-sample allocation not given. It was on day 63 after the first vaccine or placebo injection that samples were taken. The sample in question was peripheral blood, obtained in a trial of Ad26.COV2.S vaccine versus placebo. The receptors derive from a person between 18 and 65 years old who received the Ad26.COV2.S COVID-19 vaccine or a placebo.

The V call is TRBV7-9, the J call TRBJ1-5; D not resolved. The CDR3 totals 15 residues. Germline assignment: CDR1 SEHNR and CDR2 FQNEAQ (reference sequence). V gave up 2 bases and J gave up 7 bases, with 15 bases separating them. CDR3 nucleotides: TGTGCCAGCAGCTTACCGCGGGCTGTCGGCCAGCCCCAGCATTTT. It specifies CASSLPRAVGQPQHF.

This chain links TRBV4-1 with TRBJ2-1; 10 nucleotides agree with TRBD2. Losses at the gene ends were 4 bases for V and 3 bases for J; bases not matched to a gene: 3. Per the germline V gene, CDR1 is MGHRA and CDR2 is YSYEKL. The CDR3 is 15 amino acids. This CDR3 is CASSLVAGGYNEQFF. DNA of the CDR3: TGCGCCAGCAGCCTAGTAGCGGGGGGCTACAATGAGCAGTTCTTC.

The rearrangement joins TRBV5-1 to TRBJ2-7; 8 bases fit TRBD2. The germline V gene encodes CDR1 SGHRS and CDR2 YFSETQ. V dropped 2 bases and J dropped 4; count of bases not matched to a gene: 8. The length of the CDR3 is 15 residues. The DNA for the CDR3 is TGCGCCAGCAGCTTCGGAGGTAGCGGGGAGTACGAGCAGTACTTC. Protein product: CASSFGGSGEYEQYF.

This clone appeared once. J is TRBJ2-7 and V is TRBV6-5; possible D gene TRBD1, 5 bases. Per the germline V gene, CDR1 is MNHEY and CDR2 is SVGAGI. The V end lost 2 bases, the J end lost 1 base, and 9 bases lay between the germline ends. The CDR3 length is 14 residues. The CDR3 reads CASSYRSGSYEQYF. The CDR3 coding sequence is TGTGCCAGCAGTTACAGATCAGGGTCCTACGAGCAGTACTTC.

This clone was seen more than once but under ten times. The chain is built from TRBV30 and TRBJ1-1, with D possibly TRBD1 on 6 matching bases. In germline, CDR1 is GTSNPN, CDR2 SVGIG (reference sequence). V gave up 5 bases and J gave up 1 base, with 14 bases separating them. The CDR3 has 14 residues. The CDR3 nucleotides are TGTGCCTGGGCCCTAGGGGGACCGAACACTGAAGCTTTCTTT. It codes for CAWALGGPNTEAFF.

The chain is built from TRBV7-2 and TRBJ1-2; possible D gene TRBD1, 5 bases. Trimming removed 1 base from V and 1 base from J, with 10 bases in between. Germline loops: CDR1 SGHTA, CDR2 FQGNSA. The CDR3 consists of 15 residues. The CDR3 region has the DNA TGTGCCAGCAGCTTAGGGGGGAGCGGTAACTATGGCTACACCTTC. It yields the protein CASSLGGSGNYGYTF. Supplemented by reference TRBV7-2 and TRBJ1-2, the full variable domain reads GAGVSQSPSNKVTEKGKDVELRCDPISGHTALYWYRQSLGQGLEFLIYFQGNSAPDKSGLPSDRFSAERTGGSVSTLTIQRTQQEDSAVYLCASSLGGSGNYGYTFGSGTRLTVV.

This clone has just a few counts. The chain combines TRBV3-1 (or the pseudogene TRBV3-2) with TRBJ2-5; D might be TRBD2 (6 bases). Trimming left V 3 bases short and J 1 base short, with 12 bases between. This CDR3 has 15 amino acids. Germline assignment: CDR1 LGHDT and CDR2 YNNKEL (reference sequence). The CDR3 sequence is CASSHIRGGQETQYF. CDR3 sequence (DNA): TGTGCCAGCAGCCATATACGGGGAGGCCAAGAGACCCAGTACTTC.

The CDR3 bases are TGTGCCAGCTCACCCCGGACTAGCGGGGGGGCCAACACCGGGGAGCTGTTTTTT. This translates into CASSPRTSGGANTGELFF. The chain uses TRBV18 and TRBJ2-2, with 15 bases lining up with TRBD2. Trimming took 3 bases from V and 2 from J; bases not matched to a gene: 4. This CDR3 region has 18 residues. Germline V lookup: CDR1 KGHSH, CDR2 LQKENI. Full variable domain (rest looked up from reference TRBV18 and TRBJ2-2): NAGVMQNPRHLVRRRGQEARLRCSPMKGHSHVYWYRQLPEEGLKFMVYLQKENIIDESGMPKERFSAEFPKEGPSILRIQQVVRGDSAAYFCASSPRTSGGANTGELFFGEGSRLTVL.

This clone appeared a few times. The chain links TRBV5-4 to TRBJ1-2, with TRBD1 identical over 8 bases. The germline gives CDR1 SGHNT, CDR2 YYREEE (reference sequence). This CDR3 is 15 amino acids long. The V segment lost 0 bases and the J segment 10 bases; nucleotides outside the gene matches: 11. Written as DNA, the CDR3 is TGTGCCAGCAGCTTGGGGGTCTTGACGACAGGGGACTACACCTTC. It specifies CASSLGVLTTGDYTF. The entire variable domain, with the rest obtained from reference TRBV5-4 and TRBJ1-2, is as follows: ETGVTQSPTHLIKTRGQQVTLRCSSQSGHNTVSWYQQALGQGPQFIFQYYREEENGRGNFPPRFSGLQFPNYSSELNVNALELDDSALYLCASSLGVLTTGDYTFGSGTRLTVV.

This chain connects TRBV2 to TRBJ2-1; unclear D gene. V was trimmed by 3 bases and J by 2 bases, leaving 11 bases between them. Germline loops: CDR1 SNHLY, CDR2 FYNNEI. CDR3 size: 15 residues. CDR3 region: CASSDEANTYNEQFF. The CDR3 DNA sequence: TGTGCCAGCAGTGACGAAGCGAACACCTACAATGAGCAGTTCTTC.

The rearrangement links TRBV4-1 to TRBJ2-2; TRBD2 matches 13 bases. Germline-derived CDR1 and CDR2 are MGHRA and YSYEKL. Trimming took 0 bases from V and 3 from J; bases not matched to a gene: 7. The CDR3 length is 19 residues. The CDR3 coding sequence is TGCGCCAGCAGCCAAGATCTTCCCGGACTAGCGGGGGACACCGGGGAGCTGTTTTTT. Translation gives CASSQDLPGLAGDTGELFF.

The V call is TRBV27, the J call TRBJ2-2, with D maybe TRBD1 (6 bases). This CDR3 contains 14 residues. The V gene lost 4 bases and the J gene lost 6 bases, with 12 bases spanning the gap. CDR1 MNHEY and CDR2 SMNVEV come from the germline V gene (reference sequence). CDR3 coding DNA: TGTGCCAGCAGTTACAGGGATGGGGCCGGGGAGCTGTTTTTT. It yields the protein CASSYRDGAGELFF.

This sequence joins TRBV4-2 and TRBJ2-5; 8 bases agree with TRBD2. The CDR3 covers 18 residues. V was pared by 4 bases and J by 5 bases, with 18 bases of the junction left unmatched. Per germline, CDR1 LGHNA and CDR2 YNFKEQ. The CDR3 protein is CASSPDPGGASVGETQYF. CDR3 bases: TGTGCCAGCAGCCCAGACCCCGGGGGGGCCTCGGTGGGGGAGACCCAGTACTTC.